Below, 7 T cell receptor beta chains from the same sample are listed, as sequenced in a study of identifying expanded T cells in peripheral blood. Produced via immunoSEQ multiplex PCR; TCRdb's table is partial and in-frame only. The table includes roughly 100,000 clones, 85% to 90% detected once. Sequenced sample: blood. The receptors derive from a person aged 18 to 75 in good health.

The chain combines TRBV19 with TRBJ1-1; weak D call: TRBD1 (5 bases). Trimming took off 3 bases at V and 4 bases at J, with 12 bases between the two ends. Germline V gives CDR1 LNHDA, CDR2 SQIVND (reference sequence). The CDR3 sequence is 14 residues long. The CDR3 DNA reads TGTGCCAGTAGTATTATAGGGGTAGGCACTGAAGCTTTCTTT. Translating gives CASSIIGVGTEAFF.

This rearrangement joins TRBV7-2 to TRBJ2-5, with TRBD2 as a possible D gene (5 bases). The CDR3 runs to 16 residues. Trimming removed 5 bases from V and 1 base from J, with 17 bases in between. CDR1 is SGHTA, CDR2 FQGNSA, per germline. CDR3: CASSHGVRSPQETQYF. As DNA, the CDR3 is TGTGCCAGCAGCCACGGGGTAAGGTCCCCCCAAGAGACCCAGTACTTC.

V and J are TRBV7-8 and TRBJ2-5; 10 bases are a match to TRBD2. J gave up 5 bases and V 3 bases, and 9 bases lay outside the gene matches. The CDR3 loop spans 16 amino acids. Germline assignment: CDR1 SGHVS and CDR2 FQNEAQ. The CDR3 nucleotides read TGTGCCAGCAGCTTCGTAGCGGGGGGCGTCCTGGAGACCCAGTACTTC. It is translated as CASSFVAGGVLETQYF.

The V call is TRBV19, the J call TRBJ2-5; 8 nucleotides agree with TRBD1. The CDR3 covers 14 residues. The junction had 11 bases not matched to a gene; V was cut back by 10 bases and J by 4 bases. CDR1 LNHDA and CDR2 SQIVND come from the germline V gene (reference sequence). The CDR3 sequence: CATTPGGSGETQYF. The CDR3 DNA reads as TGTGCCACTACGCCAGGGGGCTCAGGAGAGACCCAGTACTTC.

The V call is TRBV6-5, the J call TRBJ1-1; 9 bases line up with TRBD1. CDR1 is MNHEY, CDR2 SVGAGI, per germline. V shed 7 bases, J shed 8 bases, and the junction held 8 bases outside the gene matches. This CDR3 is 13 amino acids long. This CDR3 reads CASTRQGGLEAFF. CDR3 in DNA: TGTGCCAGCACTAGACAGGGGGGCCTAGAAGCTTTCTTT.

The chain employs TRBV6-5 and TRBJ2-7, with D perhaps matching TRBD1 (5 bases). The CDR3 covers 15 residues. Germline V CDR1 and CDR2: MNHEY, SVGAGI. V was pared by 1 base and J by 7 bases, with 17 bases between. The CDR3 DNA follows: TGTGCCAGCAGTTACTTTACCCAGGGCCAGGGAGAGCAGTACTTC. It codes for CASSYFTQGQGEQYF.

The rearrangement uses TRBV4-1 and TRBJ2-2; perhaps D is TRBD1 or TRBD2 (5 bases each). Between the trimmed V and J ends, which lost 1 base and 7 bases, there was a span of 19 bases. Germline loops: CDR1 MGHRA, CDR2 YSYEKL. This CDR3 has 17 residues. The CDR3 loop reads CASSQAGRRILDGELFF. The CDR3 bases are TGCGCCAGCAGCCAAGCGGGACGGCGAATCCTGGACGGGGAGCTGTTTTTT.